The 8 T cell receptor beta chains below all came from one sample that was sequenced in a study of cytomegalovirus exposure and HLA in healthy donors. The PCR contained 60 Vbeta and 13 Jbeta primers. The assay was immunoSEQ multiplex PCR, and TCRdb's table has in-frame clones only and misses some. The table records 170,000 or so clones, around 75% of them present only once. The sequenced material came from PBMCs. The receptors originated from a male donor in good health and CMV-seronegative.

The V and J genes are TRBV5-6 and TRBJ2-1; the match to TRBD2 covers 9 bases. V dropped 2 bases and J dropped 4; count of bases not matched to a gene: 1. The CDR3 has 14 residues. Germline CDR1 and CDR2: SGHDT and YYEEEE. CDR3 bases: TGTGCCAGCAGCTTCGCGGGGGGGTACAATGAGCAGTTCTTC. Its translation: CASSFAGGYNEQFF.

This chain connects TRBV12-1 to TRBJ2-7; the table's TRBD2 call for D was not verified on the DNA. TRBV12-1 has pseudogene status. The CDR3 totals 13 residues. The CDR3 DNA reads as TGTGCCAGCAGCTTTCCTGTTGGGACTCATGCGTACTTC. This encodes CASSFPVGTHAYF.

This clone occurred a few times. The chain recombines TRBV10-1 with TRBJ2-3, with D perhaps TRBD1 (6 bases). CDR3 length: 13 amino acids. Trimming shortened V by 10 bases and J by 3 bases, and 14 bases separated the two germline ends. CDR1 WNHNN and CDR2 SYGVQD come from the germline V gene (reference sequence). CDR3 loop: CATLDRNTDTQYF. CDR3 nucleotides: TGCGCCACCTTGGACAGAAATACAGATACGCAGTATTTT.

The rearrangement uses TRBV28 and TRBJ2-2, with 10 bases matching TRBD1. Germline values: CDR1 MDHEN, CDR2 SYDVKM. CDR3 length equals 17 residues. V dropped 2 bases and J dropped 1; count of bases not matched to a gene: 4. CDR3 residues: CASSLRTGGVNTGELFF. The CDR3 region has the DNA TGTGCCAGCAGTTTAAGGACAGGGGGTGTGAACACCGGGGAGCTGTTTTTT.

This clone has just a few counts. V is TRBV28 and J is TRBJ2-5; 7 nucleotides match TRBD2. The germline CDR1 and CDR2 sequences are MDHEN and SYDVKM. With 4 bases clipped from V and 4 bases from J, the junction kept 9 bases outside the gene matches. The CDR3 covers 15 residues. For the CDR3, the DNA is TGTGCCAGCAGTTCCTTAGGAACGGGAGGAGAGACCCAGTACTTC. Residues: CASSSLGTGGETQYF.

The chain combines TRBV2 with TRBJ1-1, with D unresolved. CDR3 length: 13 amino acids. The V and J ends lost 3 bases and 10 bases respectively, with 15 bases between them. Germline-derived CDR1 and CDR2 are SNHLY and FYNNEI. The CDR3 DNA is TGTGCCAGCAGTGACTCCGGGATACGGACAGCTTTCTTT. Translating it yields CASSDSGIRTAFF.

The rearrangement joins TRBV6-1 to TRBJ1-6; a weak D match, TRBD1 (5 bases). Germline V gives CDR1 MNHNS, CDR2 SASEGT. The CDR3 contains 12 residues. V was trimmed by 8 bases and J by 11 bases, leaving 13 bases between them. The CDR3 reads CASDYRGTPLHF. CDR3 nucleotide sequence: TGTGCCAGCGATTACCGGGGGACACCCCTCCACTTT.

V and J are TRBV6-6 and TRBJ1-5; a weak D match, TRBD1 (6 bases). Looked up from germline, CDR1 is MNHNY and CDR2 is SVGAGI (reference sequence). CDR3 length equals 15 residues. Trimming removed 10 bases at V and 0 bases at J, with 16 bases between. This CDR3 reads CATKQGFNSNQPQHF. In nucleotides, the CDR3 is TGTGCCACCAAACAGGGTTTCAATAGCAATCAGCCCCAGCATTTT.